The source of this TCR beta chain is a study of CD4+ T cells in melanoma. About this clone itself: Its antigen is not known.

The method was immunoSEQ multiplex PCR; TCRdb's version includes in-frame clones alone and lacks a portion of them. The profile shows about 140,000 clones, nearly 95% of them singletons. Germline V lookup: CDR1 SGHAT, CDR2 FQDESV (reference sequence). The CDR3 runs to 17 residues. J lost 2 bases, V lost 0 bases, and 4 bases had no gene match. General study results and limits: Diverse differentiation states were reported for melanoma neoantigen-specific CD4+ T cells.

The rearrangement uses TRBV11-1 and TRBJ2-1; 10 bases align to TRBD1. The receptor was derived from a human donor with melanoma. The CDR3 sequence: CASSLAPGTGAYNEQFF. CDR3 nucleotide sequence: TGTGCCAGCAGCTTAGCCCCCGGGACAGGGGCCTACAATGAGCAGTTCTTC. Full variable domain (remainder filled in from reference TRBV11-1 and TRBJ2-1): EAEVAQSPRYKITEKSQAVAFWCDPISGHATLYWYRQILGQGPELLVQFQDESVVDDSQLPKDRFSAERLKGVDSTLKIQPAELGDSAMYLCASSLAPGTGAYNEQFFGPGTRLTVL.